A single count supports the clone carrying this T cell receptor (beta chain). This sample stems from a study of control samples from healthy donors and cancer patients. TCRdb's table, derived via immunoSEQ multiplex PCR, lists solely in-frame clones and lacks some. Seen here are around 130,000 clones, just under 90% observed once, and the top ten hold approximately 8%. This CDR3 spans 17 amino acids. V gave up 2 bases and J gave up 5 bases; unmatched junction bases: 12. The germline V gene has CDR1 KGHDR and CDR2 SFDVKD. This TCR was recovered from a man aged 50 to 59 with head and neck cancer. Sequencing used PBMCs. V usage is TRBV24-1 and J usage is TRBJ2-3; 7 nucleotides agree with TRBD1. DNA for the CDR3: TGTGCCACCAGTGATTGGGGACAGCCCGTCGGTTTAGATACGCAGTATTTT. This codes for CATSDWGQPVGLDTQYF.